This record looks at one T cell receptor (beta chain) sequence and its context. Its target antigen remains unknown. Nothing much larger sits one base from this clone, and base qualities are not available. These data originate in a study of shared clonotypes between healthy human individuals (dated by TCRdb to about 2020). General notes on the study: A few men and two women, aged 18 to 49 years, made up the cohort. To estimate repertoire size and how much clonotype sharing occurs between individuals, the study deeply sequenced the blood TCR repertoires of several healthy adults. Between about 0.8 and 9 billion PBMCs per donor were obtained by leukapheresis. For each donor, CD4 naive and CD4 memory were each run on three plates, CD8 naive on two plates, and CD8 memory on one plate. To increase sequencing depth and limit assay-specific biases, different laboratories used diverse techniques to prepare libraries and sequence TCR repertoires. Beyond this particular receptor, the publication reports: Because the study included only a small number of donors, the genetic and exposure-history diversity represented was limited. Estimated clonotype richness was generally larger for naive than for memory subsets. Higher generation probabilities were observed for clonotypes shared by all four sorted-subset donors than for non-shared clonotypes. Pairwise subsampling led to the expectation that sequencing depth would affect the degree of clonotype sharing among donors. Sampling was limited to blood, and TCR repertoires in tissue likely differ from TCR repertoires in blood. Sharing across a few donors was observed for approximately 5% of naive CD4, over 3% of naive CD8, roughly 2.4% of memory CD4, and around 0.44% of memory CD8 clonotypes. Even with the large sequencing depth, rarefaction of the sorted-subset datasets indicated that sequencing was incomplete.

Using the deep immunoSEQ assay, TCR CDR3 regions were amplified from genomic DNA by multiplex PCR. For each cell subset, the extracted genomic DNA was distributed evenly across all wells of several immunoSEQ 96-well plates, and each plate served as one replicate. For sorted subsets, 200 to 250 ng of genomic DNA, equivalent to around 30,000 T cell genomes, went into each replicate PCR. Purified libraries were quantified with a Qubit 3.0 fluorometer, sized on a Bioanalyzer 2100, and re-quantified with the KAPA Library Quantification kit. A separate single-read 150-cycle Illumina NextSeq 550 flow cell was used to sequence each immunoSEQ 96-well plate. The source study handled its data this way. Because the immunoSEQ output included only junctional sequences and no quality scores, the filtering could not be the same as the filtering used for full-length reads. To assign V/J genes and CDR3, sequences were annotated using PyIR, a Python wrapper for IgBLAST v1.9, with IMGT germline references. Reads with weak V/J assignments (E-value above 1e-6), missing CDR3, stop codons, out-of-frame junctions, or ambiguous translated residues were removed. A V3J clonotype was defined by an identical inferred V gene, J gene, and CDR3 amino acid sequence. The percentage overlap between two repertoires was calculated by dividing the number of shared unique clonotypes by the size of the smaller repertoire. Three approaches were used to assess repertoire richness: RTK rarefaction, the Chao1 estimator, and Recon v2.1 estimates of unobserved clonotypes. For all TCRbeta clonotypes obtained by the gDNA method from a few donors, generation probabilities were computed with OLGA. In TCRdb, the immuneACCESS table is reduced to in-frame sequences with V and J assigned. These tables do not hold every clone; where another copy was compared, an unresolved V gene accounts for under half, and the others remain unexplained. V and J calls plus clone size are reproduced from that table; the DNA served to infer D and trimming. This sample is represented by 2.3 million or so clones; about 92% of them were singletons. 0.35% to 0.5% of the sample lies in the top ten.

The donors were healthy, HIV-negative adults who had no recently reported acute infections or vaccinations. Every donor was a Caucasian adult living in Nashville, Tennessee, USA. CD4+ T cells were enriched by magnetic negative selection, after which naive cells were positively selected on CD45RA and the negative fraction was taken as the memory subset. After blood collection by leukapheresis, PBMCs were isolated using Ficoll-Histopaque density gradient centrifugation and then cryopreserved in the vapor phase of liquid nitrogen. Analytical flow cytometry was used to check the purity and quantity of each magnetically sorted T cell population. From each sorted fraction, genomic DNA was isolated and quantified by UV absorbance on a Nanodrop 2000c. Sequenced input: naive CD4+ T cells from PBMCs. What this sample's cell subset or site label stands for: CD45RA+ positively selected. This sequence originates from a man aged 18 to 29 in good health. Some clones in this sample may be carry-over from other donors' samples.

The nucleotide sequence reads as follows: TGCAGCGTTGATGAGGCGGATCGGCAGTTCTTC. Its amino acids are CSVDEADRQFF. The chain is encoded by TRBV29-1 joined to TRBJ2-1, with the identity of the D gene unclear. The V end loses 3 bases and the J end loses 12 bases, and a stretch of 12 bases separates them. Via the germline V gene, CDR1 is SQVTM and CDR2 ANQGSEA. The CDR3 numbers 11 residues from cysteine through phenylalanine. The kept DNA is CDR3 alone, 33 bases in frame from the first base.